This T cell receptor beta chain was sequenced for a study of cytomegalovirus exposure and HLA in healthy donors. About the research overall: A prior study identified 120 million or so unique TCR beta sequences from about 200 million T cells. Study observations and caveats: The likely origin of a cluster of highly shared sequence variants was a sequencing artifact. Rare TCR sequences dominated, though some public TCRs recurred in many donors.

Primers for the PCR totalled 60 Vbeta and 13 Jbeta. The protocol was immunoSEQ multiplex PCR, while the TCRdb copy is restricted to in-frame clones and leaves out a portion. The sample records some 150,000 clones, roughly 80% being singletons. Worth noting for this clone: No antigen is known for it.

Sequencing used PBMCs. The receptor was derived from a man aged 40-50 years in good health and CMV-seronegative.

CDR3 protein: CASSQVLYPRANVLTF. DNA of the CDR3: TGCGCCAGCAGCCAAGTTCTCTATCCTAGGGCCAACGTCCTGACTTTC. This rearrangement joins TRBV4-1 to TRBJ2-6; D gene ambiguous. From germline, CDR1 is MGHRA and CDR2 YSYEKL. The CDR3 is made up of 16 amino acids. V was cut by 1 base and J by 5 bases, with 12 bases left in between.